These 3 T cell receptor beta chains share one sample of origin, sequenced in a study of blood T cells in healthy people across ages. Then a second PCR, running roughly 7 to 11 cycles, was carried out with a sample-barcoded 5' primer and a J-beta primer mix. TCRdb re-called the 5' RACE reads with MiXCR, one entry per CDR3 protein. The sample consists of under 1,100,000 distinct CDR3 sequences, less than 25% of them appearing once. This same sample was also taken into another study, of T cells of mothers and their children.

Sequenced input: blood. The receptor set was obtained from a girl aged 2-15 years in good health.

This clonotype was observed a handful of times. The gene calls are TRBV7-2 and TRBJ2-7, with 8 bases identical to TRBD2. Germline V gene data show CDR1 as SGHTA and CDR2 as FQGNSA. V shed 3 bases and J 3 bases; nucleotides not matched to a gene: 7. This CDR3 contains 15 residues. CDR3 coding DNA: TGTGCCAGCAGCTTCATGGGACTAGGTTACTACGAGCAGTACTTC. Translation gives CASSFMGLGYYEQYF. Full variable domain (remainder filled in from reference TRBV7-2 and TRBJ2-7): GAGVSQSPSNKVTEKGKDVELRCDPISGHTALYWYRQSLGQGLEFLIYFQGNSAPDKSGLPSDRFSAERTGGSVSTLTIQRTQQEDSAVYLCASSFMGLGYYEQYFGPGTRLTVT.

This clonotype has a handful of counts. This sequence joins TRBV4-1 and TRBJ2-2; TRBD1 might be the D (5 bases). Germline V CDR1 and CDR2: MGHRA, YSYEKL. V was cut by 1 base and J by 7 bases, with 10 bases left in between. The CDR3 sequence is 14 residues long. The CDR3 protein is CASSQVLGRGELFF. The CDR3 DNA reads TGCGCCAGCAGCCAAGTTTTGGGGCGCGGGGAGCTGTTTTTT.

This clonotype was detected a few times. The V call is TRBV4-2, the J call TRBJ2-5; 8 nucleotides line up with TRBD2. The J call may be in error: the DNA end matches TRBJ2-7 better. CDR3 length: 17 residues. The germline CDR1 and CDR2 sequences are LGHNA and YNFKEQ. DNA for the CDR3: TGTGCCAGCAGCCAAGTCTGGATGGCTAGCGGGTACAACGAGCAGTACTTC. Translating it yields CASSQVWMASGYNEQYF.